This entry concerns a single T cell receptor (beta chain). The antigen it binds to is not known. No much larger clone exists at a distance of one base, and base qualities are not known. This record comes from a study of shared clonotypes between healthy human individuals (dated by TCRdb to 2018 to 2021). General notes on the study: The cohort included three men and a couple of women between 18 and 49 years of age. For each donor, three plates each were used for CD4 naive and CD4 memory, two plates were used for CD8 naive, and one plate was used for CD8 memory. To estimate repertoire size and how much clonotype sharing occurs between individuals, the study deeply sequenced the blood TCR repertoires of 5 or 6 healthy adults. To increase sequencing depth and limit assay-specific biases, different laboratories used diverse techniques to prepare libraries and sequence TCR repertoires. Per donor, leukapheresis produced somewhere between about 0.9 and 10 billion PBMCs. Broad study findings and their caveats: Compared with non-shared clonotypes, the clonotypes found in all four sorted-subset donors had higher generation probabilities. Rarefaction of sorted-subset datasets indicated incomplete sequencing despite the large sequencing depth. The small number of donors limited the genetic and exposure-history diversity represented. Only blood was sampled, and tissue TCR repertoires likely differ from those in blood. When a handful of donors were compared, the shared fraction of clonotypes was 5% to 6.5% for naive CD4, approximately 3.5% for naive CD8, 2% to 2.5% for memory CD4, and 0.3% to 0.5% for memory CD8. Larger estimated clonotype richness was generally found for naive subsets than for memory subsets. Pairwise subsampling indicated that sequencing depth was expected to affect the degree of clonotype sharing among donors.

Donors were healthy HIV-negative adults with no recently reported acute infections or vaccinations. Only Caucasian adults living in Nashville, Tennessee, USA were represented among the donors. CD4+ T cells were enriched by magnetic negative selection; naive cells were then positively selected on CD45RA, and the negative fraction formed the memory subset. After blood collection by leukapheresis, PBMCs were isolated using Ficoll-Histopaque density gradient centrifugation and then cryopreserved in the vapor phase of liquid nitrogen. Analytical flow cytometry was used to check the purity and quantity of every magnetically sorted T cell population. Genomic DNA was isolated from every sorted fraction and measured by UV absorbance on a Nanodrop 2000c. TCR CDR3 regions were amplified from genomic DNA by multiplex PCR using the deep immunoSEQ assay. For each cell subset, the extracted genomic DNA was distributed evenly across all wells of several immunoSEQ 96-well plates, and each plate served as one replicate. Each replicate PCR for sorted subsets received about 200 ng genomic DNA, equal to roughly 30,000 T cell genomes. The purified libraries were quantified using a Qubit 3.0 fluorometer, sized with a Bioanalyzer 2100, and then quantified again using the KAPA Library Quantification kit. Every immunoSEQ 96-well plate was sequenced on a separate single-read 150-cycle Illumina NextSeq 550 flow cell. The authors processed their data as follows. Because only junctional sequences without quality scores were contained in the immunoSEQ output, filtering matching that applied to full-length reads could not be performed. Sequences were annotated with PyIR, a Python wrapper for IgBLAST v1.9, using IMGT germline references to assign V/J genes and CDR3. Reads were removed for weak V/J assignments (E-value above 1e-6), missing CDR3, stop codons, out-of-frame junctions, or ambiguous translated residues. A V3J clonotype was defined by an identical inferred V gene, J gene, and CDR3 amino acid sequence. To compute the percentage overlap between repertoires, the number of shared unique clonotypes was divided by the size of the smaller repertoire. Richness of each repertoire was evaluated using RTK rarefaction, the Chao1 estimator, and Recon v2.1 estimates of unobserved clonotypes. Generation probabilities were computed with OLGA for all TCRbeta clonotypes obtained by the gDNA method from four donors. Not all clones reach the TCRdb copy of this immuneACCESS table, which keeps in-frame sequences only. Checked studies attribute under half of the gap to unresolved V genes and leave the rest unexplained. That table gives V, J and clone size, and the DNA gave D and trimming. In all, the sample holds roughly 2.5 million clones, and roughly nine tenths of those were seen once. 0.14% of the sample is taken by the ten largest.

V drops 3 bases and J drops 4 bases, leaving 9 bases in between. From the cysteine up to the phenylalanine, the CDR3 has a length of 13 residues. Only the CDR3 DNA stays, 39 bases, in frame from base 1. From a lookup of the germline V gene, CDR1 and CDR2 are SGHAT and FQNNGV. The sequence joins TRBV11-2 to TRBJ1-2, with the identity of the D gene unclear. Material: naive CD4+ T cells sorted from blood. What the cell subset or site label conveys for this sample: CD45RA+ positively selected. This sequence was found in a man aged 18 to 30 in good health. The sequenced DNA is TGTGCCAGCAGCTTCCGGGCTGGCTATGGCTACACCTTC. Its product reads: CASSFRAGYGYTF.